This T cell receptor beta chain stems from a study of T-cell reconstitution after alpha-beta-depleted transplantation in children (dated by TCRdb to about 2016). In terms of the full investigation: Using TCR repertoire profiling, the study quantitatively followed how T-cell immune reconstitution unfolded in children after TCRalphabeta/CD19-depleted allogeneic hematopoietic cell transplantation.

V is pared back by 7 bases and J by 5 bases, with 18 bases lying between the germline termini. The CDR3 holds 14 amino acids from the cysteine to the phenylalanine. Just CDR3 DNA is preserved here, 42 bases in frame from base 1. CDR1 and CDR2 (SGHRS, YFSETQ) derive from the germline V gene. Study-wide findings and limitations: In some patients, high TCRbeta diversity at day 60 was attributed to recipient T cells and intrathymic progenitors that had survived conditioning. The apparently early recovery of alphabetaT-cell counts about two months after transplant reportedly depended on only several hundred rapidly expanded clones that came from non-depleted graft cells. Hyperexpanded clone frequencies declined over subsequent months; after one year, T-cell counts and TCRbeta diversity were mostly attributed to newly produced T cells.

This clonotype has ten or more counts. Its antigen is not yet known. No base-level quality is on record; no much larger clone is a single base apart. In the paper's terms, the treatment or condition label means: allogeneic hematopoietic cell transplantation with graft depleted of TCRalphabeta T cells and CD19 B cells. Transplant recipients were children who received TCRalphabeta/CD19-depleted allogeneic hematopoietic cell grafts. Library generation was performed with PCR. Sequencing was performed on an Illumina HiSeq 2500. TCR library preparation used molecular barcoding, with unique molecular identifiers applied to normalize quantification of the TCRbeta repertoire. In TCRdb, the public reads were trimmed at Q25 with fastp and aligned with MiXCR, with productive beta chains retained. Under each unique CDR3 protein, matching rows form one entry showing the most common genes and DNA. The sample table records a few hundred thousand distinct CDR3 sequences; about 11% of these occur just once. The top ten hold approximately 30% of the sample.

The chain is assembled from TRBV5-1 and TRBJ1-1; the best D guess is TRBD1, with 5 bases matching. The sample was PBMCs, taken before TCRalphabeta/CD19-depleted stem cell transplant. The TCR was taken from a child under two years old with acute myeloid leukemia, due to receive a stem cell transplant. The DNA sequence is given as TGCGCCAGCCAGCCCCGGCAGGGTTTTACTGAAGCTTTCTTT. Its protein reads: CASQPRQGFTEAFF.